Below are 21 T cell receptor beta chains sequenced from a single sample in a study of regulatory T cells in long-lasting Graves disease. Time point denoted: newly diagnosed GD, antithyroid drugs for less than 3 months. PBMCs provided the RNA from which the TCR library was made. CDR3 regions were amplified by Arm-PCR using iRepertoire HTBI primers to build TCR beta libraries. One entry per CDR3 protein results from TCRdb running MiXCR on the multiplex PCR reads. In the table there are 410,000 or so distinct CDR3 sequences, about 15% of which are singletons. In addition, the sample was reused for a study of T cells in Graves' hyperthyroidism and ophthalmopathy.

Sequencing used peripheral blood mononuclear cells (PBMCs), obtained at new diagnosis, from a patient treated with antithyroid drugs. The receptor set was obtained from a woman aged 25 to 39 with Graves disease.

This clonotype was counted at least ten times. The J gene is TRBJ2-7, the V gene TRBV20-1; 7 bases agree with TRBD2. The CDR3 covers 16 residues. Germline V lookup: CDR1 DFQATT, CDR2 SNEGSKA (reference sequence). V lost 2 bases to trimming and J lost 4 bases; unmatched junction nucleotides: 14. The CDR3 is CSARPWASGEGYEQYF. CDR3 in DNA: TGCAGTGCTAGACCATGGGCCTCGGGGGAGGGGTACGAGCAGTACTTC.

This clonotype came up many times. The chain couples TRBV6-2 or TRBV6-3 to TRBJ2-7, with D tentatively TRBD1 (5 bases). CDR1 is MNHEY, CDR2 SVGEGT, per germline. The V end lost 3 bases, the J end lost 7 bases, and 16 bases lay between the germline ends. CDR3 length: 14 residues. DNA for the CDR3: TGTGCCAGCAGTTATGAGTCTCGGAAGGGGGAGCAGTACTTC. It yields the protein CASSYESRKGEQYF.

Concerning this clonotype itself: One end of the junction does not line up with germline, which may come from a read error. This chain joins TRBV15 and TRBJ2-3; D is perhaps TRBD2 (6 bases). Germline CDR1 reads LNHNV; CDR2 reads YYDKDF (reference sequence). The CDR3 has 13 residues. The CDR3 sequence: CAAPGLRTGTQYF. The DNA of the CDR3 is TGTGCCGCTCCGGGACTTCGCACAGGTACGCAGTATTTT.

This clonotype came up many times. The gene calls are TRBV28 and TRBJ2-7; no reliable D call. In germline, CDR1 is MDHEN, CDR2 SYDVKM. V lost 5 bases to trimming and J lost 3 bases, with 11 bases between them. This CDR3 is 13 amino acids long. The CDR3 region has the DNA TGTGCCAGCAGTCCCCCGTCCGGCTACGAGCAGTACTTC. This encodes CASSPPSGYEQYF.

This clonotype was counted many times. This sequence joins TRBV7-3 and TRBJ2-1, with D uncertain. Per germline, CDR1 SGHTA and CDR2 FQGTGA. V was shortened by 1 base and J by 0 bases, with 7 bases between the two germline ends. The CDR3 sequence is 15 residues long. The DNA for the CDR3 is TGTGCCAGCAGCTTAAGGAACAACTCCTACAATGAGCAGTTCTTC. This translates into CASSLRNNSYNEQFF.

This clonotype was counted ten times or more. This chain joins TRBV30 and TRBJ1-2; 11 positions match TRBD1. The CDR3 contains 13 residues. CDR1 is GTSNPN and CDR2 is SVGIG in the germline V gene (reference sequence). With V trimmed by 7 bases and J by 5 bases, 6 bases remained unmatched. The CDR3, as DNA: TGTGCCTCGAAGGGACAGGGGGTATATGGCTACACCTTC. Its protein is CASKGQGVYGYTF.

This clonotype was counted many times. The J gene is TRBJ2-7, the V gene TRBV30, with 9 positions matching TRBD2. This CDR3 region has 15 residues. Per germline, CDR1 GTSNPN and CDR2 SVGIG (reference sequence). V trimming: 4 bases; J trimming: 7 bases; junction bases outside the gene matches: 14. CDR3 amino acids: CAWTPGLAAWGEQYF. The CDR3 DNA sequence: TGTGCCTGGACCCCGGGACTAGCAGCCTGGGGTGAGCAGTACTTC.

The chain employs TRBV18 and TRBJ1-1, with 7 bases identical to TRBD1. Germline CDR1 is KGHSH and CDR2 is LQKENI. After removal of 6 bases from V and 7 bases from J, the junction contained 8 bases not matched to a gene. The CDR3 is 13 residues long. The CDR3 nucleotides are TGTGCCAGCTCTTCCCCCGGGACAGTTGAAGCTTTCTTT. Translating gives CASSSPGTVEAFF.

This clonotype came up many times. The chain recombines TRBV12-3 or TRBV12-4 with TRBJ2-3; perhaps TRBD2 as D (5 bases). This CDR3 is built from 15 residues. Deletions cut 1 base from V and 6 bases from J, with 14 bases between. CDR3 nucleotide sequence: TGTGCCAGCAGTTTAGGGGCAGGCGGGCAGGATACGCAGTATTTT. Translated: CASSLGAGGQDTQYF.

This CDR3 is CASSSDGVSGNTIYF. The CDR3 DNA follows: TGCGCCAGCAGCTCTGACGGGGTGTCGGGAAACACCATATATTTT. This chain uses TRBV5-1 with TRBJ1-3; D is undetermined. The CDR3 loop spans 15 amino acids. CDR1 and CDR2 (germline): SGHRS, YFSETQ. Trimming removed 3 bases at V and 4 bases at J, with 14 bases between. Looking up the rest from reference TRBV5-1 and TRBJ1-3 gives the full variable domain: KAGVTQTPRYLIKTRGQQVTLSCSPISGHRSVSWYQQTPGQGLQFLFEYFSETQRNKGNFPGRFSGRQFSNSRSEMNVSTLELGDSALYLCASSSDGVSGNTIYFGEGSWLTVV.

This clonotype was found a few times. V usage is TRBV19 and J usage is TRBJ2-5; no reliable D call. The V gene's germline CDR1 is LNHDA and CDR2 SQIVND (reference sequence). Deletions cut 5 bases from V and 1 base from J, with 8 bases between. This CDR3 is 13 amino acids long. The DNA of the CDR3 is TGTGCCAGTAGTCGAGAGTTCCAAGAGACCCAGTACTTC. It is translated as CASSREFQETQYF. Variable domain in full (rest from reference TRBV19 and TRBJ2-5): DGGITQSPKYLFRKEGQNVTLSCEQNLNHDAMYWYRQDPGQGLRLIYYSQIVNDFQKGDIAEGYSVSREKKESFPLTVTSAQKNPTAFYLCASSREFQETQYFGPGTRLLVL.

About this clonotype: The limits of the CDR3 on the DNA are not certain, so only TCRdb's listed CDR3 is given. The V call is TRBV29-1, the J call TRBJ2-1; the table's D gene call, TRBD1, was not cross checked with the DNA. Germline CDR1 is SQVTM and CDR2 is ANQGSEA. The CDR3 length is 13 residues, termini included. The CDR3 spells CSVGGGTSGTGNF.

This clonotype showed up just a few times. The V call is TRBV18, the J call TRBJ2-4; the D gene is possibly TRBD1 (6 bases). This CDR3 is built from 15 residues. Germline values: CDR1 KGHSH, CDR2 LQKENI. The V and J ends lost 4 bases and 0 bases respectively, with 10 bases between them. The CDR3 is CASSRQELAKNIQYF. In nucleotides, the CDR3 is TGTGCCAGCTCACGACAGGAACTAGCCAAAAACATTCAGTACTTC.

J is TRBJ1-1 and V is TRBV7-2, with a weak D call TRBD1 (5 bases). This CDR3 is 13 amino acids long. CDR1 and CDR2 from the germline V gene are SGHTA and FQGNSA. Trimming removed 1 base from V and 10 bases from J, with 13 bases in between. The CDR3 reads CASSLDPGLGAFF. The CDR3 bases are TGTGCCAGCAGCTTAGATCCGGGGCTGGGAGCTTTCTTT.

This clonotype was seen at least ten times. V and J are TRBV18 and TRBJ2-5; 8 bases fit TRBD1. The CDR3 runs 16 residues. The germline V gene has CDR1 KGHSH and CDR2 LQKENI. V lost 1 base and J lost 5; bases outside the gene matches: 9. CDR3 residues: CASSPRTGSYQETQYF. CDR3 nucleotides: TGTGCCAGCTCACCACGGACAGGGTCCTATCAGGAGACCCAGTACTTC.

This clonotype was counted at least ten times. CDR3: CASSPTAPSSNEQYF. Here the CDR3 DNA reads TGTGCCAGCAGCCCTACGGCCCCCTCTAGTAACGAGCAGTACTTC. The V gene is TRBV11-2, the J gene TRBJ2-7, with D hard to call. Germline CDR1 is SGHAT and CDR2 is FQNNGV. The CDR3 loop spans 15 amino acids. V lost 5 bases to trimming and J lost 5 bases, with 19 bases between them.

The CDR3 sequence is CAWSVRVDEKLFF. CDR3 DNA sequence: TGTGCCTGGAGTGTACGGGTTGATGAAAAACTGTTTTTT. The chain joins TRBV30 to TRBJ1-4; D call uncertain. The CDR3 has 13 amino acids. V gave up 0 bases and J gave up 6 bases, with 8 bases separating them. Germline V gene data show CDR1 as GTSNPN and CDR2 as SVGIG (reference sequence).

V usage is TRBV5-4 and J usage is TRBJ2-5, with D hard to call. The CDR3 totals 16 residues. V was clipped by 2 bases and J by 5 bases, with 19 bases between them. Germline values: CDR1 SGHNT, CDR2 YYREEE (reference sequence). CDR3 nucleotide sequence: TGTGCCAGCAGCTTAAGCCCTGGCACCAGAAGGGAGACCCAGTACTTC. Its translation: CASSLSPGTRRETQYF.

This clonotype showed up just a few times. The rearrangement uses TRBV6-4 and TRBJ1-2, with D possibly TRBD1 on 5 matching bases. CDR1 and CDR2 (germline): MRHNA, SNTAGT. The germline V and J ends were trimmed by 8 bases and 9 bases, with 10 bases remaining between them. The CDR3 spans 10 residues. The CDR3 sequence: CASRDRSYTF. CDR3 bases: TGTGCCAGCCGGGACCGCAGCTACACCTTC.

This clonotype was seen just once. The chain recombines TRBV19 with TRBJ2-1; no clear D gene. Germline V lookup: CDR1 LNHDA, CDR2 SQIVND (reference sequence). Trimming shortened V by 8 bases and J by 6 bases, and 14 bases separated the two germline ends. The CDR3 contains 13 residues. CDR3 loop: CASRKASGNEQFF. CDR3 DNA: TGTGCCAGTCGTAAGGCCTCGGGCAATGAGCAGTTCTTC.

This clonotype was counted only a few times. This may stem from a read error, because a much larger clone lies one nucleotide away. The chain combines TRBV6-5 with TRBJ2-1; D unclear. CDR1 is MNHEY and CDR2 is SVGAGI in the germline V gene. V dropped 2 bases and J dropped 10 bases, with 18 bases sitting between them. CDR3 length: 15 residues. CDR3 nucleotide sequence: TGTGCCAGCAGTTACGTGGCTAACGCTGTCGACGAGCAGTTCTTC. This encodes CASSYVANAVDEQFF.